This T cell receptor beta chain was captured in a study of cytomegalovirus exposure and HLA in healthy donors. Study-level findings and limits: Several of the most significant clusters appeared, in a later analysis, to be linked to common viral pathogens.

The CDR3 spans 18 residues. Germline CDR1 GTSNPN, CDR2 SVGIG (reference sequence). The J segment lost 0 bases and the V segment lost 2 bases, leaving 9 bases of the junction unmatched. PCR amplification relied on 60 Vbeta primers (plus 13 Jbeta primers). TCRdb's table, derived via immunoSEQ multiplex PCR, lists solely in-frame clones and lacks some. Among approximately 130,000 clones listed, around 75% were seen once. Healthy people donating bone marrow made up the donors. In the case of this clone: Its specificity is not known.

This receptor was taken from a man aged 25 to 45 in good health and CMV-seronegative. The chain links TRBV30 to TRBJ2-1, with TRBD2 matching over 11 bases. The material sequenced was PBMCs. The CDR3 sequence is CAWSITSGSQSSYNEQFF. The CDR3 DNA follows: TGTGCCTGGAGTATTACTAGCGGGAGCCAAAGCTCCTACAATGAGCAGTTCTTC. The whole variable domain, remainder taken from reference TRBV30 and TRBJ2-1, is SQTIHQWPATLVQPVGSPLSLECTVEGTSNPNLYWYRQAAGRGLQLLFYSVGIGQISSEVPQNLSASRPQDRQFILSSKKLLLSDSGFYLCAWSITSGSQSSYNEQFFGPGTRLTVL.